This TCR beta chain derives from a study of T cell responses to AZD1222 COVID-19 vaccine. Overall study findings and caveats: Repertoire samples came only from after the peak T cell response. CD4 TCRs associated with vaccination spanned spike, dominating at 160-218 and 743-854.

The CDR3 totals 15 residues. Germline CDR1 LNHDA, CDR2 SQIVND (reference sequence). V lost 4 bases and J lost 5, with 15 bases in between. TCRdb keeps only in-frame clones here, not all; method: immunoSEQ multiplex PCR. Counted here are 250,000 to 300,000 clones, around 92% occurring once; the ten biggest clones make up around 0.58%. To note about this clone: Its antigen is still unknown.

This sequence originates from an adult who received the AZD1222 COVID-19 vaccine. The J gene is TRBJ1-5, the V gene TRBV19; D possibly corresponds to TRBD1 (5 bases). This sample comprised peripheral blood, obtained 28 days after the second AZD1222 dose. CDR3 in amino acids: CASSKWGPPDQPQHF. The CDR3 DNA follows: TGTGCCAGTAGTAAATGGGGACCGCCGGATCAGCCCCAGCATTTT. The full variable domain, completed using reference TRBV19 and TRBJ1-5, is DGGITQSPKYLFRKEGQNVTLSCEQNLNHDAMYWYRQDPGQGLRLIYYSQIVNDFQKGDIAEGYSVSREKKESFPLTVTSAQKNPTAFYLCASSKWGPPDQPQHFGDGTRLSIL.